A selection of T cell receptor beta chains follows, all from one sample in a study of PD-L1 blockade in urothelial cancer. This table comes from immunoSEQ multiplex PCR, and its TCRdb copy is limited to in-frame clones, with some not included. This sample has approximately 46,000 clones; over 65% occur once, and the top ten carry 2.5% to 3%. This material consisted of PBMCs, taken around atezolizumab (anti-PD-L1) treatment. The source of these receptors is a man aged 65 to 79 with urothelial cancer. Each CDR3 is given with its conserved first and last residue. The D gene is left open where the match is weak. A clone size is listed for some rows: how often the clone was seen (once, few, many), or a class if it is expanded.

TRBV6-6	TRBD1	.	TRBJ2-7	CASSSRTGRVRGEQYF	TGTGCCAGCAGTTCCAGGACAGGGAGAGTACGTGGCGAGCAGTACTTC
TRBV7-9	.	.	TRBJ1-2	CASNPEDGYTF	TGTGCCAGCAACCCCGAGGATGGCTACACCTTC
TRBV9	.	.	TRBJ1-1	CASSVGPEAGGTEAFF	TGTGCCAGCAGCGTAGGACCCGAGGCTGGCGGGACTGAAGCTTTCTTT
TRBV19	.	.	TRBJ2-7	CASSIQREPGSEQYF	TGTGCCAGTAGTATTCAAAGGGAGCCTGGTAGCGAGCAGTACTTC
TRBV7-2	.	.	TRBJ2-5	CATKRGIQETQYF	TGTGCAACCAAACGGGGAATTCAAGAGACCCAGTACTTC
TRBV21-1	.	.	TRBJ2-7	CASSKAQGLAGEGEQYF	TGTGCCAGCAGCAAAGCGCAGGGACTAGCGGGAGAGGGCGAGCAGTACTTC
TRBV10-3	.	.	TRBJ1-5	CAISESIEGGQPQHF	TGTGCCATCAGTGAGTCGATAGAGGGTGGTCAGCCCCAGCATTTT
TRBV7-3	TRBD2	once	TRBJ2-7	CASSSGPSSYEQYF	TGTGCCAGCAGTAGCGGGCCGAGCTCCTACGAGCAGTACTTC
TRBV7-3	.	once	TRBJ2-1	CASSFSGERYNEQFF	TGTGCCAGCAGCTTTTCGGGAGAAAGGTACAATGAGCAGTTCTTC
TRBV18	.	.	TRBJ2-7	CASSPRGGYEQYF	TGTGCCAGCTCACCAAGAGGGGGCTACGAGCAGTACTTC
TRBV19	TRBD2	.	TRBJ2-3	CASLDRSLSGLAGGSTDTQYF	TGTGCCAGTCTCGATCGTAGCCTATCGGGACTAGCGGGAGGAAGCACAGATACGCAGTATTTT
TRBV9	.	once	TRBJ1-1	CASSQNFDTEAFF	TGTGCCAGCAGCCAGAATTTTGACACTGAAGCTTTCTTT
TRBV19	TRBD1	.	TRBJ1-4	CASSSWTGGEKLFF	TGTGCCAGTAGTTCGTGGACAGGGGGTGAAAAACTGTTTTTT
TRBV19	.	.	TRBJ1-2	CASRQYYGYTF	TGTGCCAGTAGACAGTACTATGGCTACACCTTC
TRBV27	.	.	TRBJ1-2	CASSSTDSPNYGYTF	TGTGCCAGCAGTTCCACGGACTCACCCAACTATGGCTACACCTTC
TRBV29-1	TRBD2	.	TRBJ2-7	CSVLAGVSYEQYF	TGCAGCGTTCTAGCGGGAGTCTCCTACGAGCAGTACTTC
TRBV15	TRBD1	.	TRBJ1-2	CATSREDRNYGYTF	TGTGCCACCAGCAGAGAGGACAGGAACTATGGCTACACCTTC
TRBV5-1	.	once	TRBJ2-1	CASSLVLGGASYNEQFF	TGCGCCAGCAGCTTGGTTTTAGGGGGAGCCTCCTACAATGAGCAGTTCTTC
TRBV7-8	TRBD1	few	TRBJ1-1	CASSFGPVLTGARLFTNTEAFF	TGTGCCAGCAGCTTCGGTCCAGTACTTACAGGGGCGCGATTGTTCACTAACACTGAAGCTTTCTTT
TRBV15	TRBD2	.	TRBJ2-7	CATSPIRGTSGAYEQYF	TGTGCCACCAGCCCCATAAGGGGGACTAGCGGAGCCTACGAGCAGTACTTC
TRBV4-3	.	.	TRBJ2-2	CASSQEQGFAGELFF	TGCGCCAGCAGCCAAGAACAGGGTTTCGCCGGGGAGCTGTTTTTT
TRBV19	.	.	TRBJ2-4	CASQGRAKNIQYF	TGTGCCTCACAGGGTAGGGCCAAAAACATTCAGTACTTC
TRBV5-5	.	.	TRBJ2-7	CASSFQGGYEQYF	TGTGCCAGCAGCTTCCAGGGGGGCTACGAGCAGTACTTC
TRBV19	TRBD1	.	TRBJ2-5	CASSIGGGGTGVMETQYF	TGTGCCAGTAGTATAGGGGGAGGGGGGACAGGGGTTATGGAGACCCAGTACTTC
TRBV11-3	.	.	TRBJ2-5	CASSPREVVETQYF	TGTGCCAGCAGCCCACGGGAAGTAGTAGAGACCCAGTACTTC
TRBV5-6	.	.	TRBJ2-7	CASSLEQGEEQYF	TGTGCCAGCAGCTTGGAACAGGGAGAAGAGCAGTACTTC
TRBV7-9	.	.	TRBJ2-4	CASSLALAGKNIQYF	TGTGCCAGCAGCTTAGCGTTGGCTGGCAAAAACATTCAGTACTTC
TRBV7-8	TRBD2	.	TRBJ2-3	CASSPPGTSGTETTDTQYF	TGTGCCAGCAGCCCCCCAGGGACTAGCGGAACTGAAACCACAGATACGCAGTATTTT
TRBV5-6	.	once	TRBJ1-5	CASSPGLGKPQHF	TGTGCCAGCAGTCCAGGGTTAGGGAAGCCCCAGCATTTT
TRBV6-1	.	.	TRBJ1-2	CASRTVVYGYTF	TGTGCCAGCCGGACAGTCGTTTATGGCTACACCTTC
TRBV12-5	TRBD1	.	TRBJ2-2	CASGSIHLRDRGPDLTGELFF	TGTGCTAGTGGTTCCATCCACCTCCGGGACAGGGGCCCAGACCTCACCGGGGAGCTGTTTTTT
TRBV9	TRBD2	.	TRBJ2-3	CASSREGLAGASTDTQYF	TGTGCCAGCAGTAGAGAGGGACTAGCGGGAGCAAGCACAGATACGCAGTATTTT
TRBV30	TRBD2	.	TRBJ2-1	CAWSSGLAGVDEQFF	TGTGCCTGGAGCTCCGGACTAGCGGGAGTAGATGAGCAGTTCTTC
TRBV7-9	TRBD2	once	TRBJ2-1	CASSVGTSGRALEQFF	TGTGCCAGCAGCGTGGGGACTAGCGGGAGGGCCTTGGAGCAGTTCTTC
TRBV11-2	.	.	TRBJ2-1	CASSSRVSNFYNEQFF	TGTGCCAGCAGCTCCAGGGTCTCGAATTTCTACAATGAGCAGTTCTTC
TRBV7-9	TRBD1	.	TRBJ2-1	CASSSRQGVNNEQFF	TGTGCCAGCAGTTCACGACAGGGGGTCAACAATGAGCAGTTCTTC
TRBV5-1	TRBD2	.	TRBJ2-3	CASSSSGTSTDTQYF	TGCGCCAGCAGCTCTAGCGGGACTAGCACAGATACGCAGTATTTT
TRBV13	TRBD2	once	TRBJ2-1	CASSLRTSGRSYNEQFF	TGTGCCAGCAGCCTCCGGACTAGCGGGAGGTCCTACAATGAGCAGTTCTTC
TRBV11-2	.	.	TRBJ2-3	CASSPARDTQYF	TGTGCCAGCAGCCCAGCGCGGGATACGCAGTATTTT
TRBV5-1	.	once	TRBJ2-1	CASSSEPQVYNEQFF	TGCGCCAGCAGCTCGGAACCCCAGGTGTACAATGAGCAGTTCTTC
TRBV9	.	.	TRBJ2-7	CASSPRDIDYYEQYF	TGTGCCAGCAGCCCACGGGACATAGATTACTACGAGCAGTACTTC
TRBV25-1	.	once	TRBJ1-1	CASSGRHRNTEAFF	TGTGCCAGCAGTGGGCGACACAGGAACACTGAAGCTTTCTTT
TRBV6-5	.	.	TRBJ2-1	CASSPRTDRHNEQFF	TGTGCCAGCAGTCCAAGAACCGACAGGCACAATGAGCAGTTCTTC
TRBV4-3	.	.	TRBJ2-2	CASSLFLGENTGELFF	TGCGCCAGCAGCCTCTTCCTAGGCGAGAACACCGGGGAGCTGTTTTTT
TRBV4-1	TRBD2	.	TRBJ2-3	CASSQDLAGAGLIDTQYF	TGCGCCAGCAGCCAAGATCTAGCGGGAGCCGGGTTGATAGATACGCAGTATTTT
TRBV7-8	TRBD2	.	TRBJ2-2	CASSFARTGGREVGELFF	TGTGCCAGCAGCTTTGCCCGTACCGGCGGGAGGGAGGTCGGGGAGCTGTTTTTT
TRBV28	.	.	TRBJ2-7	CASSSRDTTYEQYF	TGTGCCAGCAGTTCTCGGGACACTACCTACGAGCAGTACTTC